The 24 T cell receptor beta chains given below trace back to one sample, sequenced in a study of breast tumors, draining lymph nodes, adjacent tissues. TCRdb reprocessed the multiplex PCR reads via MiXCR and lists one record per CDR3 protein. The sample has several thousand distinct CDR3 sequences, about 40% seen once. Sequenced sample: tumor-adjacent breast tissue. The receptors originated from a female donor with breast cancer. Some clones in this sample may be carry-over from other donors' samples.

This clonotype counts as medium-sized (0.01 to 0.1%). The J gene is TRBJ2-7, the V gene TRBV20-1, with D possibly being TRBD1 or TRBD2 (6 bases each). The CDR3 covers 15 residues. Deletions cut 6 bases from V and 0 bases from J, with 18 bases between. Germline V gene data show CDR1 as DFQATT and CDR2 as SNEGSKA (reference sequence). CDR3 protein: CSAPIGGSISYEQYF. CDR3 sequence (DNA): TGCAGTGCCCCCATCGGGGGCTCAATCTCCTACGAGCAGTACTTC.

This clonotype was seen only a few times. The chain couples TRBV20-1 to TRBJ1-1, with TRBD1 identical over 7 bases. There are 16 residues in the CDR3. Germline V gene data show CDR1 as DFQATT and CDR2 as SNEGSKA (reference sequence). V shed 1 base and J 2 bases; nucleotides not matched to a gene: 10. This chain's CDR3 is CSARVAGTGANTEAFF. CDR3 in DNA: TGCAGTGCTAGAGTGGCAGGCACAGGGGCCAACACTGAAGCTTTCTTT.

In its sample, this clonotype was seen once. The chain joins TRBV9 to TRBJ2-3; D is unresolved. From germline, CDR1 is SGDLS and CDR2 YYNGEE. Trimming cost V 0 bases and J 4 bases, with 12 bases left between them. The CDR3 contains 15 residues. CDR3 residues: CASSVVPVHPDTQYF. The CDR3 bases are TGTGCCAGCAGCGTAGTTCCAGTTCACCCAGATACGCAGTATTTT.

By share, this clonotype ranks as medium-sized. The chain joins TRBV6-5 to TRBJ2-7; TRBD2 might be the D (6 bases). V lost 6 bases to trimming and J lost 0 bases, with 18 bases between them. Per the germline V gene, CDR1 is MNHEY and CDR2 is SVGAGI. CDR3 length equals 16 residues. CDR3 loop: CASSQGTPISSYEQYF. The DNA for the CDR3 is TGTGCCAGCAGCCAAGGGACTCCTATTAGCTCCTACGAGCAGTACTTC.

This clonotype is termed medium-sized (0.01 to 0.1%). This sequence joins TRBV6-1 and TRBJ2-1, with D possibly being TRBD1 (6 bases). In germline, CDR1 is MNHNS, CDR2 SASEGT. The CDR3 extends over 14 amino acids. V lost 6 bases, J lost 0 bases, and 9 bases lay in between. For the CDR3, the DNA is TGTGCCAGCAGGGCAGGGGACTCCTACAATGAGCAGTTCTTC. Translated, it gives CASRAGDSYNEQFF.

This clonotype was recorded many times. One end of the junction fails to match germline, which may point to a read error. The gene calls are TRBV7-7 and TRBJ2-1; weak D call: TRBD1 (6 bases). This CDR3 region has 12 residues. The germline V gene has CDR1 SSHAT and CDR2 FNYEAQ (reference sequence). The CDR3 loop is CASSMGRGEQFF. In DNA, the CDR3 is TGTGCTAGCAGCATGGGCAGGGGTGAGCAGTTCTTC.

This clonotype is medium-sized in the sample. The V and J genes are TRBV2 and TRBJ1-2; 10 bases are a match to TRBD1. With 5 bases clipped from V and 5 bases from J, the junction kept 11 bases outside the gene matches. The CDR3 covers 16 residues. CDR1 and CDR2 from the germline V gene are SNHLY and FYNNEI. This CDR3 reads CASSTSTTGGDYGYTF. The CDR3 coding sequence is TGTGCCAGCAGTACCTCAACGACAGGGGGCGATTATGGCTACACCTTC.

This clonotype was detected once. The V and J genes are TRBV4-3 and TRBJ2-5; a possible D gene is TRBD2 (6 bases). CDR1 LGHNA and CDR2 YSLEER come from the germline V gene. The CDR3 totals 15 residues. V was pared by 1 base and J by 5 bases, with 14 bases between. CDR3 protein: CASSQVAGSGETQYF. In DNA form, the CDR3 reads TGCGCCAGCAGCCAAGTGGCGGGGTCGGGGGAGACCCAGTACTTC.

By frequency in the sample, this clonotype is medium-sized. This chain links TRBV27 with TRBJ1-2; D perhaps matches TRBD1 (6 bases). This CDR3 has 15 amino acids. Germline values: CDR1 MNHEY, CDR2 SMNVEV (reference sequence). The V gene lost 2 bases and the J gene lost 4 bases, with 14 bases spanning the gap. The CDR3 spells CASSLGEQGLYGYTF. CDR3 in DNA: TGTGCCAGCAGTTTAGGGGAACAGGGACTCTATGGCTACACCTTC.

As concerns this clonotype: Since a much larger clone is just one base distant, this may be a read error. The chain uses TRBV20-1 and TRBJ1-2; D possibly corresponds to TRBD1 (6 bases). The CDR3 loop spans 14 amino acids. Germline V lookup: CDR1 DFQATT, CDR2 SNEGSKA (reference sequence). Here the CDR3 DNA reads TGCGGTGGGGGAGACAGGCAATGGGACTATGACTACACCTTC. Translating gives CGGGDRQWDYDYTF.

The table lists this clonotype with a few counts. The J gene is TRBJ2-5, the V gene TRBV11-2; 7 nucleotides agree with TRBD1. CDR3 length: 13 amino acids. Germline V lookup: CDR1 SGHAT, CDR2 FQNNGV. V shed 6 bases, J shed 1 base, and the junction held 2 bases outside the gene matches. The CDR3 reads CASSRQGQETQYF. The CDR3 bases are TGTGCCAGCAGTCGACAGGGCCAAGAGACCCAGTACTTC.

This clonotype ranks as medium-sized. The gene calls are TRBV19 and TRBJ1-5, with TRBD1 matching 9 bases. Germline V CDR1 and CDR2: LNHDA, SQIVND (reference sequence). The CDR3 contains 14 residues. V was pared by 7 bases and J by 5 bases, with 6 bases of the junction left unmatched. This CDR3 is CASTDRGSDQPQHF. CDR3 nucleotides: TGTGCCAGTACAGACAGGGGGTCTGATCAGCCCCAGCATTTT.

This clonotype is medium-sized (0.01 to 0.1%) within its sample. The gene calls are TRBV12-3 or TRBV12-4 and TRBJ2-7; 9 nucleotides line up with TRBD1. Germline trimming cut 1 base from V and 6 bases from J; bases unmatched to any gene: 4. The CDR3 consists of 14 residues. For the CDR3, the DNA is TGTGCCAGCAGTTTAGGGTGGGGACAGGGCGAGCAGTACTTC. Translated: CASSLGWGQGEQYF.

The chain joins TRBV11-2 to TRBJ2-5; 10 bases map to TRBD2. CDR3 size: 15 residues. The germline CDR1 and CDR2 sequences are SGHAT and FQNNGV. J was trimmed by 5 bases and V by 5 bases; bases with no gene match: 8. CDR3 protein: CASSPLAGVGETQYF. The CDR3 region has the DNA TGTGCCAGCAGCCCTCTAGCGGGAGTTGGGGAGACCCAGTACTTC.

This chain connects TRBV7-9 to TRBJ2-7; perhaps TRBD2 as D (6 bases). This CDR3 has 13 residues. Germline V gene lookup returns CDR1 SEHNR and CDR2 FQNEAQ (reference sequence). V lost 2 bases and J 5 bases, leaving 10 bases between the germline ends. The CDR3 DNA sequence: TGTGCCAGCAGCTTATCTGGGGGGAACGAGCAGTACTTC. This sequence encodes CASSLSGGNEQYF. Full variable domain (rest looked up from reference TRBV7-9 and TRBJ2-7): DTGVSQNPRHKITKRGQNVTFRCDPISEHNRLYWYRQTLGQGPEFLTYFQNEAQLEKSRLLSDRFSAERPKGSFSTLEIQRTEQGDSAMYLCASSLSGGNEQYFGPGTRLTVT.

By sample fraction, this clonotype is medium-sized. The chain couples TRBV2 to TRBJ2-7; TRBD2 matches at 10 bases. Per the germline V gene, CDR1 is SNHLY and CDR2 is FYNNEI. The CDR3 runs 13 residues. The trim removed 6 bases at V and 2 bases at J, leaving 1 base unmatched. This CDR3 reads CASRGTSAYEQYF. The CDR3 DNA follows: TGTGCCAGCAGAGGGACTAGCGCCTACGAGCAGTACTTC.

The chain joins TRBV29-1 to TRBJ2-3; D is possibly TRBD1 (6 bases). The CDR3 runs 14 residues. Looked up from germline, CDR1 is SQVTM and CDR2 is ANQGSEA. The V and J ends lost 5 bases and 2 bases respectively, with 14 bases between them. The CDR3 protein is CSVLQRDITDTQYF. CDR3 DNA sequence: TGCAGCGTTCTCCAACGGGACATCACAGATACGCAGTATTTT.

The rearrangement uses TRBV2 and TRBJ2-7; D is perhaps TRBD2 (5 bases). This CDR3 is 14 amino acids long. The V gene's germline CDR1 is SNHLY and CDR2 FYNNEI. With 8 bases removed from V and 3 bases from J, the gap between germline ends came to 17 bases. The CDR3 spells CASLGMEASYEQYF. CDR3 in DNA: TGTGCCAGCCTGGGGATGGAGGCCAGCTACGAGCAGTACTTC. Filled out from reference TRBV2 and TRBJ2-7, the complete variable domain reads EPEVTQTPSHQVTQMGQEVILRCVPISNHLYFYWYRQILGQKVEFLVSFYNNEISEKSEIFDDQFSVERPDGSNFTLKIRSTKLEDSAMYFCASLGMEASYEQYFGPGTRLTVT.

Comments on this clonotype: An end of the junction differs from the germline gene, which may be a read error. The chain couples TRBV19 to TRBJ2-7; TRBD2 matches at 13 bases. The CDR3 extends over 16 amino acids. Per germline, CDR1 LNHDA and CDR2 SQIVND (reference sequence). The CDR3 DNA sequence: TGTGCCAGTAGTCCTGGGACTAGCGGGGACTCCTGCGAGCAGCACTTC. Its translation is CASSPGTSGDSCEQHF.

This clonotype has a count of ten or more. The gene calls are TRBV5-1 and TRBJ1-1, with D tentatively TRBD1 (5 bases). Germline V gene data show CDR1 as SGHRS and CDR2 as YFSETQ. V lost 4 bases, J lost 2 bases, and 12 bases lay in between. The CDR3 extends over 14 amino acids. The CDR3 DNA sequence: TGCGCCAGCAGCCCCCGGGGGGTTAACACTGAAGCTTTCTTT. This encodes CASSPRGVNTEAFF.

This clonotype is termed medium-sized. The V call is TRBV10-3, the J call TRBJ2-6, with D hard to call. This CDR3 has 17 amino acids. V dropped 2 bases and J dropped 0 bases, with 11 bases sitting between them. The V gene's germline CDR1 is ENHRY and CDR2 SYGVKD. Written as DNA, the CDR3 is TGTGCCATCAGTGAGCGGGCAGGAACCTCTGGGGCCAACGTCCTGACTTTC. This sequence encodes CAISERAGTSGANVLTF.

Within the sample, this clonotype is medium-sized. This sequence joins TRBV4-1 and TRBJ2-1, with a possible D match to TRBD2 (5 bases). CDR3 length: 15 residues. Per germline, CDR1 MGHRA and CDR2 YSYEKL. The germline V and J ends were trimmed by 2 bases and 4 bases, with 12 bases remaining between them. The CDR3 DNA follows: TGCGCCAGCAGCCAAACGGATCCGGGGTACAATGAGCAGTTCTTC. Protein product: CASSQTDPGYNEQFF.

This clonotype has more than one count but fewer than ten. This chain links TRBV10-3 with TRBJ1-1; 9 nucleotides line up with TRBD1. The CDR3 is made up of 16 amino acids. Per the germline V gene, CDR1 is ENHRY and CDR2 is SYGVKD. J lost 0 bases, V lost 7 bases, and 9 bases had no gene match. The CDR3 loop is CAITALQGAMNTEAFF. The CDR3, as DNA: TGTGCCATCACCGCATTACAGGGGGCGATGAACACTGAAGCTTTCTTT.

This clonotype was detected only once. The V call is TRBV28, the J call TRBJ1-1; no firm D call. Germline-derived CDR1 and CDR2 are MDHEN and SYDVKM. The length of the CDR3 is 15 residues. The V end lost 3 bases, the J end lost 5 bases, and 16 bases lay between the germline ends. The CDR3 bases are TGTGCCAGCAGTTTCTTGGACGGCATGGGGACTGAAGCTTTCTTT. This codes for CASSFLDGMGTEAFF.